This TCR beta chain was documented in a study of T cells in localized non-small cell lung cancer. General study points: Prolonged overall survival went with higher T cell density in the blood. When the top 100 tumor clones were examined, a median approximately 57 of them also appeared in the adjacent lung, which was paired and uninvolved. Tumor showed lower T cell clonality than uninvolved adjacent lung, where it was highest.

Libraries were prepared by immunoSEQ multiplex PCR; TCRdb keeps only in-frame clonotypes and omits some of them. The sample shows roughly 26,000 clones, less than 90% of them seen only once. With regard to this clone: Its antigen remains unidentified.

Germline CDR1 SEHNR, CDR2 FQNEAQ (reference sequence). V dropped 3 bases and J dropped 4 bases, with 6 bases sitting between them. The CDR3 runs to 12 residues. The chain has TRBV7-9 and TRBJ2-5, with D perhaps matching TRBD1 (5 bases). The receptor comes from a female donor over 55 with stage II squamous cell lung carcinoma. The sequencing here drew on peripheral blood, taken before any cancer treatment. CDR3 amino acids: CASSFQGETQYF. The CDR3 nucleotides are TGTGCCAGCAGCTTTCAGGGAGAGACCCAGTACTTC.